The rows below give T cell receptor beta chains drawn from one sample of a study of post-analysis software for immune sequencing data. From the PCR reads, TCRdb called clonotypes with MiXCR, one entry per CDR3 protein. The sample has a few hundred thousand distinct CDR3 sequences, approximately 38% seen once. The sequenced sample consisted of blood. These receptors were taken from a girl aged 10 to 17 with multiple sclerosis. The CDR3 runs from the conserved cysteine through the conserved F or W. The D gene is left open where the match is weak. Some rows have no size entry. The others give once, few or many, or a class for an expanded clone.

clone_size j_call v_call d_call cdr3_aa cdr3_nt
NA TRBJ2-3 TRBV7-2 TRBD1 CASSSGQTTDTQYF TGTGCCAGCAGCTCGGGACAGACCACAGATACGCAGTATTTT
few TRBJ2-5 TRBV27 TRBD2 CASSPRTGLAGASETQYF TGTGCCAGCAGTCCCAGGACTGGACTAGCGGGGGCGTCAGAGACCCAGTACTTC
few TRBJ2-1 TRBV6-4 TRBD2 CASSEQRGNEQFF TGTGCCAGCAGTGAGCAGCGGGGGAATGAGCAGTTCTTC
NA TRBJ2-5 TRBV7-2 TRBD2 CASSLASGETQYF TGTGCCAGCAGCTTAGCTAGCGGGGAGACCCAGTACTTC
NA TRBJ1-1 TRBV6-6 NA CAGSRRAEAFF TGTGCCGGCAGTCGCAGGGCGGAAGCTTTCTTT
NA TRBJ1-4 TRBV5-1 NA CASSFSGYGTNEKLFF TGCGCCAGCAGCTTTTCGGGGTACGGAACTAATGAAAAACTGTTTTTT
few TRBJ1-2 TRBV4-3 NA CASSPRPNYGYTF TGCGCCAGCAGCCCCAGGCCTAACTATGGCTACACCTTC
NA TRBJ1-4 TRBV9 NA CASSVGGTTNEKLFF TGTGCCAGCAGCGTAGGAGGGACAACTAATGAAAAACTGTTTTTT
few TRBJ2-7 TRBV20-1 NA CSATGETSQTGIHEQYF TGCAGTGCAACGGGTGAGACCAGCCAAACAGGGATCCACGAGCAGTACTTC
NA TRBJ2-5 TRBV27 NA CASSKGELPQETQYF TGTGCCAGCAGTAAGGGCGAGCTACCCCAAGAGACCCAGTACTTC
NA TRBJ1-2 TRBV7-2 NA CASTPSYGYTF TGTGCCAGCACCCCGTCCTATGGCTACACCTTC
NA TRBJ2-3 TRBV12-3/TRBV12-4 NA CASSPFRVLYGTQYF TGTGCCAGCAGCCCCTTTAGGGTATTATATGGTACGCAGTATTTT
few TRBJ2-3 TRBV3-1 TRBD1 CASSRNIGQGTDTQYF TGTGCCAGCAGCCGAAACATAGGACAGGGGACAGATACGCAGTATTTT
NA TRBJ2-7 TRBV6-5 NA CASSYQGIHEQYF TGTGCCAGCAGTTACCAGGGAATCCACGAGCAGTACTTC
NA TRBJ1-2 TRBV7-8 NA CASSLDVGQFYGYTF TGTGCCAGCAGCTTAGACGTCGGACAGTTCTATGGCTACACCTTC